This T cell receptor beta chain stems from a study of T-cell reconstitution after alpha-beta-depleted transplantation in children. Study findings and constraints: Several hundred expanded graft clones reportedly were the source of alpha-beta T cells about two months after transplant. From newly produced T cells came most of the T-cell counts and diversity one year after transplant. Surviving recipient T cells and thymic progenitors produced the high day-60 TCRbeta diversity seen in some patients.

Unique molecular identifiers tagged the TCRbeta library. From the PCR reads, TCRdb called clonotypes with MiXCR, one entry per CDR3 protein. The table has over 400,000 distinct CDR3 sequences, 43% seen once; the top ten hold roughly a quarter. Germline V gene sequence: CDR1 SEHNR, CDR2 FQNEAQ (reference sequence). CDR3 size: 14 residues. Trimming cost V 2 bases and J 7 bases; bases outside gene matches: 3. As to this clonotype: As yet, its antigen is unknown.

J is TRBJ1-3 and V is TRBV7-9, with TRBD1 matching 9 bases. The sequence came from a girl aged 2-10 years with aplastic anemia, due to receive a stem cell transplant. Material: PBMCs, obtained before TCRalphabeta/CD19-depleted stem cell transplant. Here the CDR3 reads CASSLNRGQNTIYF. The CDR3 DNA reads TGTGCCAGCAGCTTAAACAGGGGGCAGAACACCATATATTTT.